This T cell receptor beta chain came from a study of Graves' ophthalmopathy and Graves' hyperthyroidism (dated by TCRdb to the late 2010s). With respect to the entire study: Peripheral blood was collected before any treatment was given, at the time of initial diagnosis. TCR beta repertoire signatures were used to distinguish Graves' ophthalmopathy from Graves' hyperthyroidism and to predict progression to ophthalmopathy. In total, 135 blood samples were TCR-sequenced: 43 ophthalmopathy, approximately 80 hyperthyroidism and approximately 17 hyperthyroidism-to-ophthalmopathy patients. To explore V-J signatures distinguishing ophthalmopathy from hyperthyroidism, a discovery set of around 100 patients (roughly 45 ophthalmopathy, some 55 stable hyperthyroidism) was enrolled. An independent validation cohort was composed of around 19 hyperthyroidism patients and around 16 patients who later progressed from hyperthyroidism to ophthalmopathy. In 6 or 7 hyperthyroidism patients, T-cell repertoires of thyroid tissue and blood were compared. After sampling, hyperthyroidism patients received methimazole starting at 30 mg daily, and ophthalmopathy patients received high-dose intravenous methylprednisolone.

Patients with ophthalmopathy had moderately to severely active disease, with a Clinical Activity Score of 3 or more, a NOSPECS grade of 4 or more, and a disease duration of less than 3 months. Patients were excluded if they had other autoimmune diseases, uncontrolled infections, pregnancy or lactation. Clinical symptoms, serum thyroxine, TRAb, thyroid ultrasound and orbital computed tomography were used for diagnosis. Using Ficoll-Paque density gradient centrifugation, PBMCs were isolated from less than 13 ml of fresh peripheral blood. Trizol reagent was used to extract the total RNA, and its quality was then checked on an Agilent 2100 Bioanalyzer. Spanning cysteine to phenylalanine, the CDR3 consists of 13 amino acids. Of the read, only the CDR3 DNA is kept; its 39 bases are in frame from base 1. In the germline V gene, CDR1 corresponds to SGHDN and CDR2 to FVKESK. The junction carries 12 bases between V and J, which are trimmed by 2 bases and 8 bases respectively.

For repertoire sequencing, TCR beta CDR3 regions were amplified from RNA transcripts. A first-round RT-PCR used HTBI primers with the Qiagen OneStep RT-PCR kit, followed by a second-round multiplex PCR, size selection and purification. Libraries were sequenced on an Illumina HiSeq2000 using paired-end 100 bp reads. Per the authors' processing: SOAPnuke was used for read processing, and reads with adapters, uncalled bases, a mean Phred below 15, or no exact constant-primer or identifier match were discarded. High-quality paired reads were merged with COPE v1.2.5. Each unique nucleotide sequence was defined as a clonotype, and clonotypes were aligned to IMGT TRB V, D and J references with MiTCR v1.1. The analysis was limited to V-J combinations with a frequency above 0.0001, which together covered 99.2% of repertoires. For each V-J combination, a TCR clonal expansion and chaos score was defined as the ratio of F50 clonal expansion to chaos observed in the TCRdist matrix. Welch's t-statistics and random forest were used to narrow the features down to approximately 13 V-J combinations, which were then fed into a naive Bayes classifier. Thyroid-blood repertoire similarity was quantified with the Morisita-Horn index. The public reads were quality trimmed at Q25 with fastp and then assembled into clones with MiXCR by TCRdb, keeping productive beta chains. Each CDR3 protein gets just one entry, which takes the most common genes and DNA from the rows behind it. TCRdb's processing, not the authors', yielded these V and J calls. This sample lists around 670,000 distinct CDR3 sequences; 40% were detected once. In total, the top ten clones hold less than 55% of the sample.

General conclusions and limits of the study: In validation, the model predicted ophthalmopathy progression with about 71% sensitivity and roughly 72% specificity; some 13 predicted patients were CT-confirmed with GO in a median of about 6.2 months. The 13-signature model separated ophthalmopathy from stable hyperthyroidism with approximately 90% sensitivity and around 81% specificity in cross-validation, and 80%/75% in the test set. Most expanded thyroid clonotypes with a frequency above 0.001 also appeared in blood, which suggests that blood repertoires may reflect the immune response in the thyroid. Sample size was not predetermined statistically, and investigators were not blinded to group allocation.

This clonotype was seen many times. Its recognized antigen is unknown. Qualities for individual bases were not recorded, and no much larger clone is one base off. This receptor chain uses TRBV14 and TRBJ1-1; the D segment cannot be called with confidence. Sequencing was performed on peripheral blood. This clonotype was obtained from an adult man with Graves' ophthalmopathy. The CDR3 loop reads CASSQTPMGEAFF. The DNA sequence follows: TGTGCCAGCAGCCAAACCCCGATGGGCGAAGCTTTCTTT.